This TCR beta chain was obtained from a study of T cell responses to AZD1222 COVID-19 vaccine. Here immunoSEQ multiplex PCR was the method, and the copy in TCRdb shows in-frame clones only, minus some. The data contain about 160,000 clones, under 95% of them singletons. Germline V gene sequence: CDR1 SGDLS, CDR2 YYNGEE. The CDR3 sequence is 15 residues long. The V gene lost 8 bases and the J gene lost 0 bases, with 18 bases spanning the gap. The sequence was obtained from an adult who received the AZD1222 COVID-19 vaccine. This chain joins TRBV9 and TRBJ2-7; either TRBD1 or TRBD2 may supply D (5 bases each). This material consisted of peripheral blood, taken 28 days after the second AZD1222 dose. The CDR3 reads CASSHRDPDSYEQYF. In DNA form, the CDR3 reads TGTGCCAGTAGTCACCGGGACCCGGACTCCTACGAGCAGTACTTC.